This is a list of T cell receptor beta chains from one sample in a study of OX40 agonist ivuxolimab in advanced cancers. Sequencing used immunoSEQ multiplex PCR; TCRdb keeps in-frame clones, though not all of them. This sample yields 66,000 or so clones, of which about 80% are seen a single time; around 4.5% belongs to the top ten. The specimen comprised CD4+ or CD8+ T cells sorted from blood, sampled in a trial of the OX40 agonist ivuxolimab. These receptors all stem from an adult with an advanced solid tumor such as melanoma, head and neck, liver or kidney cancer. The CDR3 runs from the conserved cysteine through the conserved F or W. Fields, in order: D gene, V gene, clone size, J gene, CDR3 DNA, CDR3 protein. A D gene is named only where the DNA matches it firmly. The size field is filled for only some rows; it gives once, few, many or a size class.

>NA|TRBV19|NA|TRBJ2-2
TGTGCCAGTAAATTCCCCAACACCGGGGAGCTGTTTTTT
CASKFPNTGELFF
>NA|TRBV5-1|once|TRBJ2-5
TGCGCCAGCAGCGTAGCGACCCAAGAGACCCAGTACTTC
CASSVATQETQYF
>NA|TRBV6-1|NA|TRBJ1-2
TGTGCCAGCAGTGAAGGACAGAATAACTATGGCTACACCTTC
CASSEGQNNYGYTF
>TRBD1|TRBV10-3|NA|TRBJ1-5
TGTGCCATCAGCGAGGGGGCGGATCAGCCCCAGCATTTT
CAISEGADQPQHF
>NA|TRBV6-4|NA|TRBJ1-2
TGTGCCAGCAGTGACCAGCCTAACTATGGCTACACCTTC
CASSDQPNYGYTF
>TRBD2|TRBV11-3|once|TRBJ2-2
TGTGCCAGCACCTTTAGCGGGGGGGCCTCCGGGGAGCTGTTTTTT
CASTFSGGASGELFF
>TRBD1|TRBV2|NA|TRBJ2-5
TGTGCCAGCAGGAGACAGGGGGCAGGAGAGACCCAGTACTTC
CASRRQGAGETQYF
>NA|TRBV6-5|NA|TRBJ1-1
TGTGCCAGCAGTTACCGCGGGGTGGGGCCGAACACTGAAGCTTTCTTT
CASSYRGVGPNTEAFF
>TRBD1|TRBV15|few|TRBJ2-7
TGTGCCACCAGCAGGCCGGGACAGGGGTACGAGCAGTACTTC
CATSRPGQGYEQYF
>NA|TRBV6-6|NA|TRBJ1-4
TGTGCCAGCAGTCGTGCTCCGGAACTGTTTTTT
CASSRAPELFF
>NA|TRBV2|NA|TRBJ2-3
TGTGCCAGCACCGGGCCTTCACCTGATACGCAGTATTTT
CASTGPSPDTQYF
>TRBD2|TRBV7-7|NA|TRBJ2-1
TGTGCTAGCAGCCCCGCAGCGGGGGCCTACAATGAGCAGTTCTTC
CASSPAAGAYNEQFF
>TRBD2|TRBV7-8|NA|TRBJ2-2
TGTGCCAGCAGCTTAATCAGCGGGGGGCCGGCCACCGGGGAGCTGTTTTTT
CASSLISGGPATGELFF
>NA|TRBV28|NA|TRBJ1-2
TGTGCCAGCAGTTTCCCGGGGGCTCTCGGCTACACCTTC
CASSFPGALGYTF
>NA|TRBV4-1|NA|TRBJ2-7
TGCGCCAGCAGCCAAGATTCTTCAGGGGGGGACTACGAGCAGTACTTC
CASSQDSSGGDYEQYF